The 9 T cell receptor beta chains presented below share a single source sample, sequenced in a study of blood T cell repertoires in COVID-19. Some clones are missing from TCRdb's copy, which holds only in-frame ones; the method was immunoSEQ multiplex PCR. The sample contains more than 50,000 clones, just over 90% of which appear only once. Sequencing was done on a sample of peripheral blood. The receptor set was obtained from a human donor in a cohort sampled during active COVID-19.

This clone came up a few times. The V and J genes are TRBV5-6 and TRBJ1-1, with a possible D match to TRBD1 (5 bases). The CDR3 spans 13 residues. CDR1 is SGHDT, CDR2 YYEEEE, per germline. Trimming took off 3 bases at V and 3 bases at J, with 9 bases between the two ends. The CDR3, as DNA: TGTGCCAGCAGCTACGGCAGGGACACTGAAGCTTTCTTT. This codes for CASSYGRDTEAFF.

The chain recombines TRBV7-2 with TRBJ2-1; 14 bases line up with TRBD2. The CDR3 loop spans 15 amino acids. Germline V gives CDR1 SGHTA, CDR2 FQGNSA. V trimming: 4 bases; J trimming: 8 bases; junction bases outside the gene matches: 4. DNA of the CDR3: TGTGCCAGCAGCTGGACTAGCGGGAGGCTCTATGAGCAGTTCTTC. Translation: CASSWTSGRLYEQFF.

The chain employs TRBV21-1 and TRBJ2-1; TRBD1, the table's D call, was not compared with the DNA. TRBV21-1 is a pseudogene locus. The CDR3 sequence is 14 residues long. CDR3 in amino acids: CASSKEQGDNEQFF. The CDR3 nucleotides are TGTGCCAGCAGCAAAGAGCAGGGGGACAATGAGCAGTTCTTC.

The chain couples TRBV28 to TRBJ1-5, with D possibly matching TRBD1 (5 bases). The CDR3 is 12 amino acids. CDR1 and CDR2 (germline): MDHEN, SYDVKM. The V gene lost 8 bases and the J gene lost 7 bases, with 12 bases spanning the gap. The CDR3 loop reads CASPAGDQPQHF. The CDR3 bases are TGTGCCAGCCCTGCGGGGGACCAGCCCCAGCATTTT.

The rearrangement joins TRBV7-2 to TRBJ2-2; 10 bases map to TRBD2. CDR3 length equals 14 residues. Trimming at V came to 5 bases and at J to 6 bases, leaving 3 bases not matched to a gene. The germline CDR1 and CDR2 sequences are SGHTA and FQGNSA. CDR3 coding DNA: TGTGCCAGCAGCCCGGGACTAGCGTCCGGGGAGCTGTTTTTT. Protein product: CASSPGLASGELFF.

The chain has TRBV3-1 (or the pseudogene TRBV3-2) and TRBJ2-3; tentatively, D is TRBD1 (6 bases). In germline, CDR1 is LGHDT, CDR2 YNNKEL (reference sequence). The CDR3 sequence is 15 residues long. Trimming took 3 bases from V and 5 from J, leaving 15 bases between them. CDR3 sequence: CASSHASGTQDTQYF. DNA of the CDR3: TGTGCCAGCAGCCATGCATCCGGGACACAAGATACGCAGTATTTT.

A few counts support this clone. This chain uses TRBV4-2 with TRBJ2-7; a weak D match, TRBD2 (5 bases). Germline CDR1 and CDR2: LGHNA and YNFKEQ. V lost 0 bases and J lost 2, with 23 bases in between. The CDR3 extends over 19 amino acids. CDR3: CASSQDRSGTRMGAYEQYF. CDR3 coding DNA: TGTGCCAGCAGCCAAGATCGATCTGGAACTAGGATGGGAGCCTACGAGCAGTACTTC.

This clone has a single count. The genes are TRBV7-2 and TRBJ1-2, with 7 bases fitting TRBD1. V shed 5 bases and J 0 bases; nucleotides not matched to a gene: 3. Germline V gene sequence: CDR1 SGHTA, CDR2 FQGNSA. The CDR3 length is 14 residues. The CDR3 spells CASSPDRTNYGYTF. Written as DNA, the CDR3 is TGTGCCAGCAGCCCGGACAGGACTAACTATGGCTACACCTTC.

As to this clone: At the DNA level, this CDR3 is encoded by other sequences in the same sample as well. This chain connects TRBV6-2 or TRBV6-3 to TRBJ1-1; TRBD1 matches at 8 bases. Germline CDR1 reads MNHEY; CDR2 reads SVGEGT. The CDR3 is 11 residues long. The J segment lost 8 bases and the V segment lost 5 bases, leaving 1 base of the junction unmatched. As DNA, the CDR3 is TGTGCCAGCAGTCAGGGGGCAGAAGCTTTCTTT. It specifies CASSQGAEAFF.